This TCR beta chain emerged from a study of blood T cell repertoires in COVID-19. Turning to the study itself: The United States, Italy and Spain were the sources of the acute and convalescent COVID-19 samples. From T cells, B-cell-depleted T cells, or PBMCs came the material, which was cDNA or gDNA.

Under the authors' procedure: Amplification from reference gene primers served as the basis for estimated nucleated cell counts. Libraries were prepared by immunoSEQ multiplex PCR; TCRdb keeps only in-frame clonotypes and omits some of them. V and J calls and clone size are as listed in that table; D and trimming were resolved from the DNA. The table has more than 95,000 clones, around 70% seen once. The CDR3 is 13 residues long. The germline V gene has CDR1 LGHDT and CDR2 YNNKEL (reference sequence). Trimming took off 5 bases at V and 4 bases at J, with 12 bases between the two ends. The sample taken for sequencing was peripheral blood. This receptor was identified in a man between 60 and 70 years old with acute or convalescent COVID-19. The gene calls are TRBV3-1 (or the pseudogene TRBV3-2) and TRBJ2-7; possibly TRBD2 for D (6 bases). Here the CDR3 DNA reads TGTGCCAGCAGCTTTAGCGGAGTTTACGAGCAGTACTTC. It codes for CASSFSGVYEQYF.